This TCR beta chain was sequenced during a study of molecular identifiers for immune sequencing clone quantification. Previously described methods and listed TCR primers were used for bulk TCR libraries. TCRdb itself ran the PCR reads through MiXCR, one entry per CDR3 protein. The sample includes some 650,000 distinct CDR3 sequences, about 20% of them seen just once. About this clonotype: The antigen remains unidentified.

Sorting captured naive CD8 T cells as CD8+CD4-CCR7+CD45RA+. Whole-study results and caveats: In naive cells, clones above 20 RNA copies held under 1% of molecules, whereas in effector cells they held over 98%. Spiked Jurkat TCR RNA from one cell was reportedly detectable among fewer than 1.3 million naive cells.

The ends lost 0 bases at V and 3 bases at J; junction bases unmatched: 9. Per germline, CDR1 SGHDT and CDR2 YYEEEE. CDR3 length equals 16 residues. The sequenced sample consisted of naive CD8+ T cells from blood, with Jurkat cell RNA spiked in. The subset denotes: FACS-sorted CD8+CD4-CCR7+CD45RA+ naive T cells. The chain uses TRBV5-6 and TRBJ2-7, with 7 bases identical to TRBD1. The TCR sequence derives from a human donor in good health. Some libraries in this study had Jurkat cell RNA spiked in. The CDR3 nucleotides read TGTGCCAGCAGCTTGGCACAGGGGCAGTGGTACTACGAGCAGTACTTC. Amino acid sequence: CASSLAQGQWYYEQYF.